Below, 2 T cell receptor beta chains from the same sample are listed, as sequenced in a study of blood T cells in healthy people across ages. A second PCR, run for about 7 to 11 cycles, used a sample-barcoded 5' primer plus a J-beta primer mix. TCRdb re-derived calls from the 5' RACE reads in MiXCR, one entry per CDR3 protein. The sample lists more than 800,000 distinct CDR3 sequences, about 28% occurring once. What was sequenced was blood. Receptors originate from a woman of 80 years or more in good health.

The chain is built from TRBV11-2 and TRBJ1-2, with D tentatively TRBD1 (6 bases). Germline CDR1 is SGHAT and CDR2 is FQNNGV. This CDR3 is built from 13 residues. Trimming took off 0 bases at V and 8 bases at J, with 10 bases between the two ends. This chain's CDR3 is CASSLEPGEGYTF. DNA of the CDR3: TGTGCCAGCAGCTTAGAGCCAGGGGAAGGCTACACCTTC.

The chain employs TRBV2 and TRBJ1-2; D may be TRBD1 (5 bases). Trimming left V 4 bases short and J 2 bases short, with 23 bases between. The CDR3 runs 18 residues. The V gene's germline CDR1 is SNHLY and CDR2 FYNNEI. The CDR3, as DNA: TGTGCCAGCAGTGGCGGTATCGGGTCAGGGAATAGGAACTATGGCTACACCTTC. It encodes CASSGGIGSGNRNYGYTF. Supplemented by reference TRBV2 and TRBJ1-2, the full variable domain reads EPEVTQTPSHQVTQMGQEVILRCVPISNHLYFYWYRQILGQKVEFLVSFYNNEISEKSEIFDDQFSVERPDGSNFTLKIRSTKLEDSAMYFCASSGGIGSGNRNYGYTFGSGTRLTVV.